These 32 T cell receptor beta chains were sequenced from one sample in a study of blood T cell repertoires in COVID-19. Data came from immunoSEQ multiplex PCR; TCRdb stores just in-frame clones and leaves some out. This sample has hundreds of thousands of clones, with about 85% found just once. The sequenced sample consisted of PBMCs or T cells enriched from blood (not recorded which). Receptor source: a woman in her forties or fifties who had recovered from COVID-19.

The CDR3: CASSAIGGVTKNIQYF. The CDR3 bases are TGTGCCAGCAGCGCGATCGGGGGAGTTACCAAAAACATTCAGTACTTC. V gene TRBV5-6 combines with J gene TRBJ2-4; a weak D match, TRBD2 (6 bases). V was cut by 4 bases and J by 2 bases, with 16 bases left in between. The germline V gene has CDR1 SGHDT and CDR2 YYEEEE. This CDR3 is 16 amino acids long.

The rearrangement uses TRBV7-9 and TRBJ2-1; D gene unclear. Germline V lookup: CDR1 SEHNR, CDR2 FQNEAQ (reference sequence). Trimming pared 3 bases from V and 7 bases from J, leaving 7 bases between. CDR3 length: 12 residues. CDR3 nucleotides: TGTGCCAGCAGCTTCGGGTCAAATGAGCAGTTCTTC. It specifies CASSFGSNEQFF.

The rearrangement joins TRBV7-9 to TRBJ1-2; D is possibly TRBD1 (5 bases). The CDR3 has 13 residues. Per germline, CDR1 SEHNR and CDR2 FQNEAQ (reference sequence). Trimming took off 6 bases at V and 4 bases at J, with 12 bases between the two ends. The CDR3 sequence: CASSGGLGYGYTF. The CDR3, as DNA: TGTGCCAGCAGTGGGGGACTCGGCTATGGCTACACCTTC.

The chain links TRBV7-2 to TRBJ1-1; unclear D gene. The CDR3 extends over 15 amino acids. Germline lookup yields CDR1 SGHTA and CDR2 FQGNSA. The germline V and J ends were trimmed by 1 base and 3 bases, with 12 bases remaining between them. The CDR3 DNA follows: TGTGCCAGCAGCTTAGAAGGGAGGCAGGACACTGAAGCTTTCTTT. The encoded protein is CASSLEGRQDTEAFF.

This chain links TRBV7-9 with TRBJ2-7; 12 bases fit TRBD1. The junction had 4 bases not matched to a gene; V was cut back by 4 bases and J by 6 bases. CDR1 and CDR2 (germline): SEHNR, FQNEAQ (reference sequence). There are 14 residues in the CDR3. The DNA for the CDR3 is TGTGCCAGCAGCTGGGACAGGGGGCCGGGCGAGCAGTACTTC. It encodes CASSWDRGPGEQYF.

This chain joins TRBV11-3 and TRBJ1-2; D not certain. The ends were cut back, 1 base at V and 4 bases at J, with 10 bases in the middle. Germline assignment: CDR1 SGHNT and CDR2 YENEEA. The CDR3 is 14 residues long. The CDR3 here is CASSLGSLPYGYTF. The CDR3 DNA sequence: TGTGCCAGCAGCTTAGGTAGCCTTCCCTATGGCTACACCTTC. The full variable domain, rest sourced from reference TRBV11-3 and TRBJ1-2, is EAGVVQSPRYKIIEKKQPVAFWCNPISGHNTLYWYLQNLGQGPELLIRYENEEAVDDSQLPKDRFSAERLKGVDSTLKIQPAELGDSAVYLCASSLGSLPYGYTFGSGTRLTVV.

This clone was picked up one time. The CDR3 is CASSFRGNTEAFF. The CDR3 bases are TGTGCCAGCAGCTTCCGGGGAAACACTGAAGCTTTCTTT. The J gene is TRBJ1-1, the V gene TRBV7-2; D is unresolved. CDR3 length: 13 amino acids. CDR1 is SGHTA and CDR2 is FQGNSA in the germline V gene. V lost 3 bases and J 2 bases, leaving 7 bases between the germline ends.

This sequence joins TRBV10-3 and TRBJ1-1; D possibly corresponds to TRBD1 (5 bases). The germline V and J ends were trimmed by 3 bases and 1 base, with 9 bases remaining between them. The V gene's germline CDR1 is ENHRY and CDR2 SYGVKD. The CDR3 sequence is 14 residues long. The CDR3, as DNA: TGTGCCATCAGTGAATTAGGGGAGAACACTGAAGCTTTCTTT. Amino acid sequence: CAISELGENTEAFF.

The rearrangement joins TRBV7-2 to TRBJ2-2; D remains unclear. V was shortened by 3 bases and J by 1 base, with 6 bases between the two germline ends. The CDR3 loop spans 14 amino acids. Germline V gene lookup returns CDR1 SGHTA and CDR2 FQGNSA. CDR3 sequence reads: CASSFRQNTGELFF. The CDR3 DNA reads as TGTGCCAGCAGCTTCAGGCAGAACACCGGGGAGCTGTTTTTT. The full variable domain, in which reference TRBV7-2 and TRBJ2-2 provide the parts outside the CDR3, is GAGVSQSPSNKVTEKGKDVELRCDPISGHTALYWYRQSLGQGLEFLIYFQGNSAPDKSGLPSDRFSAERTGGSVSTLTIQRTQQEDSAVYLCASSFRQNTGELFFGEGSRLTVL.

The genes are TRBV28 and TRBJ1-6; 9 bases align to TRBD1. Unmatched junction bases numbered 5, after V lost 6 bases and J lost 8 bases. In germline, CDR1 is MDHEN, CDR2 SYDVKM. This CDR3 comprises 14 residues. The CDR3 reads CASRIQGAYSPLHF. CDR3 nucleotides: TGTGCCAGCAGAATACAGGGGGCTTATTCACCCCTCCACTTT.

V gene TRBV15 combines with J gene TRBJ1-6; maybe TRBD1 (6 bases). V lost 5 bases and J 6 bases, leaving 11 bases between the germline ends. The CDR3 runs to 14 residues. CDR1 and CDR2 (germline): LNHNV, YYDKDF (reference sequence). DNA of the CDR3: TGTGCCACCAGCGGGGACATTACTAATTCACCCCTCCACTTT. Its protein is CATSGDITNSPLHF.

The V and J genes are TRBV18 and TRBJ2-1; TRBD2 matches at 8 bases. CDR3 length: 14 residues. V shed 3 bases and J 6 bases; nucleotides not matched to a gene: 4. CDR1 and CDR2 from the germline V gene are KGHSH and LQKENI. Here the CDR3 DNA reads TGTGCCAGCTCACCCGTGGGGACTAGCAATGAGCAGTTCTTC. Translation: CASSPVGTSNEQFF.

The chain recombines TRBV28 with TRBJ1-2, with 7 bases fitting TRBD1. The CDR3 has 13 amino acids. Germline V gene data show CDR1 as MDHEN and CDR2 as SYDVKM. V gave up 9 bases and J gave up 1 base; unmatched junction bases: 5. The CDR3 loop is CASLGGLNYGYTF. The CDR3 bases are TGTGCCAGTTTAGGGGGCCTTAACTATGGCTACACCTTC.

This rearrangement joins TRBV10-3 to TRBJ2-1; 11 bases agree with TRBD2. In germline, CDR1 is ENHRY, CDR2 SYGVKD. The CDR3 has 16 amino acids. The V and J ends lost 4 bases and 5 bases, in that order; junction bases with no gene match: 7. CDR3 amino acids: CAISAILAGGNNEQFF. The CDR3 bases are TGTGCCATCAGTGCAATCCTAGCGGGAGGTAACAATGAGCAGTTCTTC.

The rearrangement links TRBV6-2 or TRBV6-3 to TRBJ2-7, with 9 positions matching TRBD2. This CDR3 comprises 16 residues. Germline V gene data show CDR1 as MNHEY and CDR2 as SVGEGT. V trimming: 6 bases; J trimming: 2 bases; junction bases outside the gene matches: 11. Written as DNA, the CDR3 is TGTGCCAGCAGCAAAGGCCCAGCGGGAGGCGCCTACGAGCAGTACTTC. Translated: CASSKGPAGGAYEQYF.

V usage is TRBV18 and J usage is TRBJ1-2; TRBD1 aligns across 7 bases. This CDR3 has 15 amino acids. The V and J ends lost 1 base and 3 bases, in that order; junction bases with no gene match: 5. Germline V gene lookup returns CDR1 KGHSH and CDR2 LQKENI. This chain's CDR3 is CASSPRGGIDYGYTF. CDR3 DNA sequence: TGTGCCAGCTCACCACGAGGGGGCATCGACTATGGCTACACCTTC.

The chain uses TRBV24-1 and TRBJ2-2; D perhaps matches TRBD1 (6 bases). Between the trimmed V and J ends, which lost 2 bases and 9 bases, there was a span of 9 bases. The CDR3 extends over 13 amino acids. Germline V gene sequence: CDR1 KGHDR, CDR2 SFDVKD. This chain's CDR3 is CATSDSGGRELFF. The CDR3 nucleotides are TGTGCCACCAGTGATTCTGGGGGCCGGGAGCTGTTTTTT.

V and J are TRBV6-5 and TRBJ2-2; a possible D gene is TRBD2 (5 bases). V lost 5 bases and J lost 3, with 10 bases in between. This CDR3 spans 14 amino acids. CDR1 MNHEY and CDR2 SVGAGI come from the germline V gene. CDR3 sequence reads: CASSKTRDTGELFF. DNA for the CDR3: TGTGCCAGCAGTAAAACTAGGGACACCGGGGAGCTGTTTTTT.

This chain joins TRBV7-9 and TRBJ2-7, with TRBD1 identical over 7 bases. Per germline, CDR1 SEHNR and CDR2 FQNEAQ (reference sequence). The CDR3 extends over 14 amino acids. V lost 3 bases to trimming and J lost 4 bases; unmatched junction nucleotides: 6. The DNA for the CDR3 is TGTGCCAGCAGCTTCGGACAGGTCAGGTACGAGCAGTACTTC. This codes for CASSFGQVRYEQYF.

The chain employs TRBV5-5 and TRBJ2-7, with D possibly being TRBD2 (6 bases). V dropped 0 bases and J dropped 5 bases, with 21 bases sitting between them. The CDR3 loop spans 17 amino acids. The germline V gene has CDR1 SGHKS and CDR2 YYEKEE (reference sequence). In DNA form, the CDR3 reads TGTGCCAGCAGCTTGGCCGTCCCTGGGGGAGGCCAGGACGAGCAGTACTTC. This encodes CASSLAVPGGGQDEQYF. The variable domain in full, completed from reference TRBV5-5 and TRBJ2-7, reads DAGVTQSPTHLIKTRGQQVTLRCSPISGHKSVSWYQQVLGQGPQFIFQYYEKEERGRGNFPDRFSARQFPNYSSELNVNALLLGDSALYLCASSLAVPGGGQDEQYFGPGTRLTVT.

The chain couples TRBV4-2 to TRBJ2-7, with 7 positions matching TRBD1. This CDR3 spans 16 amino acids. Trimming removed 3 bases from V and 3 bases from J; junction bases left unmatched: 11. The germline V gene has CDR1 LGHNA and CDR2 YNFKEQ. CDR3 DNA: TGTGCCAGCAGCCAGGAGCCACGACAGGGTAACTACGAGCAGTACTTC. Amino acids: CASSQEPRQGNYEQYF.

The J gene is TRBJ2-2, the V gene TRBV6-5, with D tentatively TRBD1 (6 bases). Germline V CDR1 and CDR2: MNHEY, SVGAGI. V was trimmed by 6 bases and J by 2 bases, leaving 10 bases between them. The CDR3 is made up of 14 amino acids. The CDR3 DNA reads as TGTGCCAGCAGAATGGACAGAAACACCGGGGAGCTGTTTTTT. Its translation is CASRMDRNTGELFF.

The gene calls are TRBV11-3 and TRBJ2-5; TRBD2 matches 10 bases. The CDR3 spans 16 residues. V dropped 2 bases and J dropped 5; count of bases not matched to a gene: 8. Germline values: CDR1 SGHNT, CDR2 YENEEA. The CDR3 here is CASSLRTSGGGETQYF. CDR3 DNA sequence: TGTGCCAGCAGCTTAAGGACTAGCGGTGGGGGGGAGACCCAGTACTTC.

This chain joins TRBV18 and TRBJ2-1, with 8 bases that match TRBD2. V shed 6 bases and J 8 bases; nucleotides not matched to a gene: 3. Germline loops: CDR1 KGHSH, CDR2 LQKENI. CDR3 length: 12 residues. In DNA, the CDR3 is TGTGCCAGCTCGCGAGCGGGGGATGAGCAGTTCTTC. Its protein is CASSRAGDEQFF.

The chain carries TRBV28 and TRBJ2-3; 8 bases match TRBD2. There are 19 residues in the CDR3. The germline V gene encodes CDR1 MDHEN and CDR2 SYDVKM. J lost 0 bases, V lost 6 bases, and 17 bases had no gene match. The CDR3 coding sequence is TGTGCCAGCAGACCAGCGCTAGCGGGTTTTCCATTGAGCACAGATACGCAGTATTTT. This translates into CASRPALAGFPLSTDTQYF. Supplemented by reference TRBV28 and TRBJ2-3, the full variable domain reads DVKVTQSSRYLVKRTGEKVFLECVQDMDHENMFWYRQDPGLGLRLIYFSYDVKMKEKGDIPEGYSVSREKKERFSLILESASTNQTSMYLCASRPALAGFPLSTDTQYFGPGTRLTVL.

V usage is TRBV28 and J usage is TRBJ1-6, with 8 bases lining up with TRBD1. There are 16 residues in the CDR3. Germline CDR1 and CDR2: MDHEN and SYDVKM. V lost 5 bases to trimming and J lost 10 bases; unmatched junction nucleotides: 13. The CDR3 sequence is CASSPGFRGLVSPLHF. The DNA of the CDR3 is TGTGCCAGCAGTCCCGGATTCAGGGGGCTCGTGTCACCCCTCCACTTT.

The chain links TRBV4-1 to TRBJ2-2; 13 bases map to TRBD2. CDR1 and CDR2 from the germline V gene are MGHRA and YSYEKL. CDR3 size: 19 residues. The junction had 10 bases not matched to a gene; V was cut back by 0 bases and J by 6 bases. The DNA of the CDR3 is TGCGCCAGCAGCCAAGAAGGGTTACCACTAGCGGGAGGGCCCGGGGAGCTGTTTTTT. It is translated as CASSQEGLPLAGGPGELFF.

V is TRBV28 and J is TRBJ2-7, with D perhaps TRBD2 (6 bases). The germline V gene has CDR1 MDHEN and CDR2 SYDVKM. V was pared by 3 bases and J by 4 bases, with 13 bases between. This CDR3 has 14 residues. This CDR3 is CASSFRFREYEQYF. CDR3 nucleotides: TGTGCCAGCAGTTTTAGGTTTCGGGAGTACGAGCAGTACTTC.

The CDR3 region has the DNA TGCGCCAGCAGCGCCAGGGTCACAGATACGCAGTATTTT. As protein: CASSARVTDTQYF. V usage is TRBV4-1 and J usage is TRBJ2-3; possibly TRBD1 for D (5 bases). The V end lost 5 bases, the J end lost 2 bases, and 8 bases lay between the germline ends. Germline lookup yields CDR1 MGHRA and CDR2 YSYEKL. The CDR3 spans 13 residues.

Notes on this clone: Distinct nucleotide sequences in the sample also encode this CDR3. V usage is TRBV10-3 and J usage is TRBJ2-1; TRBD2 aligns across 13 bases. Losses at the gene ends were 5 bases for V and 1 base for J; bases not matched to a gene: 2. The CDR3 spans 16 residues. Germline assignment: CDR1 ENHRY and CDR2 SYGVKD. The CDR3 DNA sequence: TGTGCCATCAGTAGGACTAGCGGGAGTTCCTACAATGAGCAGTTCTTC. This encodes CAISRTSGSSYNEQFF.

CDR3 residues: CASSLAASVRRGGSPLHF. CDR3 bases: TGTGCCAGCAGCTTAGCCGCGTCAGTACGGAGGGGTGGCTCACCCCTCCACTTT. J is TRBJ1-6 and V is TRBV7-9, with D possibly matching TRBD1 (5 bases). The germline V gene has CDR1 SEHNR and CDR2 FQNEAQ (reference sequence). This CDR3 region has 18 residues. Trimming stripped 0 bases from V and 10 bases from J, with 22 bases between.

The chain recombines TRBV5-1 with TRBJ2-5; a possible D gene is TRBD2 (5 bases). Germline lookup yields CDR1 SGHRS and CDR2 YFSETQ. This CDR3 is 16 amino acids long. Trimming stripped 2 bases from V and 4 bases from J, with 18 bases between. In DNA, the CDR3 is TGCGCCAGCAGCTTAAGGGTTCCCGGGGTCGGAGAGACCCAGTACTTC. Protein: CASSLRVPGVGETQYF. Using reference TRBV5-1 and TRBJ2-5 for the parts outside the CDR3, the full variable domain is KAGVTQTPRYLIKTRGQQVTLSCSPISGHRSVSWYQQTPGQGLQFLFEYFSETQRNKGNFPGRFSGRQFSNSRSEMNVSTLELGDSALYLCASSLRVPGVGETQYFGPGTRLLVL.